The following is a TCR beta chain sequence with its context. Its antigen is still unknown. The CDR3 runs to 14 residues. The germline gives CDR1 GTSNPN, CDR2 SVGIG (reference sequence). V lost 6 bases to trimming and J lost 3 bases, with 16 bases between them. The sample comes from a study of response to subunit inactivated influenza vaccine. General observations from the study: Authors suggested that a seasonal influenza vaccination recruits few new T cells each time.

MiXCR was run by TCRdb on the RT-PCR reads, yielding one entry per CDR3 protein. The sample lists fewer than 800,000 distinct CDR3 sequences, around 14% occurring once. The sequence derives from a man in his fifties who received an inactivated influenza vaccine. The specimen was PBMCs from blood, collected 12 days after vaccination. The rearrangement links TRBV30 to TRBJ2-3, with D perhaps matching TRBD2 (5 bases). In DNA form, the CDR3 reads TGTGCCTGTTCGGAGGAAAGGGTGACAGATACGCAGTATTTT. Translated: CACSEERVTDTQYF.